This passage covers 18 T cell receptor beta chains from one sample sequenced in a study of CD8+ T cells in alopecia areata. TCR sequencing used cDNA made by reverse transcription of extracted RNA. Assay: immunoSEQ multiplex PCR; the TCRdb copy retains only in-frame clones and omits some. The sample shows about 260,000 clones, about 60% of them seen only once. The treatment denotes: oral pan-JAK inhibitor, 5-10 mg twice daily. Sequenced here: CD4+ T cells sorted from blood, sampled around week 52, from a patient treated with tofacitinib. These receptors were taken from a human donor with alopecia areata.

The chain is built from TRBV6-1 and TRBJ2-7, with D possibly being TRBD2 (5 bases). Trimming removed 5 bases from V and 4 bases from J, with 15 bases in between. CDR3 length equals 14 residues. CDR1 MNHNS and CDR2 SASEGT come from the germline V gene. The CDR3 protein is CASSLAFNGYEQYF. CDR3 coding DNA: TGTGCCAGCAGTTTAGCGTTCAACGGGTACGAGCAGTACTTC.

The table lists this clone with a few counts. J is TRBJ2-3 and V is TRBV29-1, with no clear D. Between the trimmed V and J ends, which lost 1 base and 6 bases, there was a span of 5 bases. The CDR3 covers 11 residues. The germline V gene encodes CDR1 SQVTM and CDR2 ANQGSEA. The CDR3 DNA is TGCAGCGTTGAAGGAGTGGATACGCAGTATTTT. Its translation: CSVEGVDTQYF.

Comments on this clone: Other DNA sequences from this sample encode an identical CDR3 as well. The rearrangement uses TRBV29-1 and TRBJ2-2, with D maybe TRBD1 (6 bases). The CDR3 is 13 amino acids. V lost 3 bases and J lost 1, with 6 bases in between. Germline V gene data show CDR1 as SQVTM and CDR2 as ANQGSEA. The DNA for the CDR3 is TGCAGCGTTGACAGGGGGAACACCGGGGAGCTGTTTTTT. It encodes CSVDRGNTGELFF.

The V gene is TRBV6-5, the J gene TRBJ2-5; a weak D match, TRBD2 (6 bases). The CDR3 loop spans 14 amino acids. Looked up from germline, CDR1 is MNHEY and CDR2 is SVGAGI. V was clipped by 5 bases and J by 2 bases, with 12 bases between them. The CDR3 region is CASSLTRGQETQYF. The CDR3 nucleotides read TGTGCCAGCAGTCTTACACGGGGGCAAGAGACCCAGTACTTC.

The genes are TRBV5-1 and TRBJ2-1; D possibly corresponds to TRBD1 (6 bases). The V and J ends lost 7 bases and 9 bases respectively, with 17 bases between them. From germline, CDR1 is SGHRS and CDR2 YFSETQ. This CDR3 is built from 13 residues. CDR3 in amino acids: CASRDQGSSEQFF. For the CDR3, the DNA is TGCGCCAGCCGGGACCAGGGGTCGAGTGAGCAGTTCTTC.

This rearrangement joins TRBV2 to TRBJ2-1, with 10 bases aligning to TRBD1. This CDR3 is built from 14 residues. Germline CDR1 is SNHLY and CDR2 is FYNNEI. The V segment lost 8 bases and the J segment 3 bases; nucleotides outside the gene matches: 4. The CDR3 reads CASFGTGDYNEQFF. Written as DNA, the CDR3 is TGTGCCAGCTTCGGGACAGGGGACTACAATGAGCAGTTCTTC. Full variable domain (remainder filled in from reference TRBV2 and TRBJ2-1): EPEVTQTPSHQVTQMGQEVILRCVPISNHLYFYWYRQILGQKVEFLVSFYNNEISEKSEIFDDQFSVERPDGSNFTLKIRSTKLEDSAMYFCASFGTGDYNEQFFGPGTRLTVL.

This clone was seen only a few times. The gene calls are TRBV18 and TRBJ2-6; D is perhaps TRBD1 or TRBD2 (6 bases each). V lost 0 bases and J 4 bases, leaving 13 bases between the germline ends. This CDR3 is built from 17 residues. CDR1 is KGHSH, CDR2 LQKENI, per germline. The CDR3 nucleotides are TGTGCCAGCTCACCACCCTTTGGGGGGCTAGGGGCCAACGTCCTGACTTTC. It encodes CASSPPFGGLGANVLTF.

This clone was counted only a few times. The chain employs TRBV18 and TRBJ2-2, with TRBD2 identical over 8 bases. The CDR3 is 16 residues long. V gave up 6 bases and J gave up 4 bases; unmatched junction bases: 10. The V gene's germline CDR1 is KGHSH and CDR2 LQKENI. The CDR3 spells CASSRGSSGITGELFF. CDR3 in DNA: TGTGCCAGCTCGCGCGGGAGTAGCGGGATCACCGGGGAGCTGTTTTTT.

This chain uses TRBV29-1 with TRBJ1-4; perhaps TRBD1 as D (5 bases). The V gene lost 5 bases and the J gene lost 0 bases, with 10 bases spanning the gap. The CDR3 consists of 14 residues. Germline values: CDR1 SQVTM, CDR2 ANQGSEA. CDR3 in amino acids: CSVTGLATNEKLFF. CDR3 in DNA: TGCAGCGTTACAGGCCTAGCAACTAATGAAAAACTGTTTTTT.

The rearrangement links TRBV30 to TRBJ1-2; D gene uncertain. Germline V CDR1 and CDR2: GTSNPN, SVGIG (reference sequence). V was clipped by 6 bases and J by 6 bases, with 14 bases between them. This CDR3 region has 12 residues. The CDR3 region has the DNA TGTGCCTGCAACTTGATTCGGGATGGCTACACCTTC. This codes for CACNLIRDGYTF.

There are a few counts of this clone. The chain uses TRBV7-2 and TRBJ1-6; unclear D gene. This CDR3 has 13 amino acids. Germline-derived CDR1 and CDR2 are SGHTA and FQGNSA. Trimming cost V 8 bases and J 11 bases, with 16 bases left between them. The CDR3 sequence: CASPGVPWTPLHF. CDR3 DNA sequence: TGTGCCAGCCCTGGGGTCCCATGGACACCCCTCCACTTT.

This clone has at least ten counts. V is TRBV30 and J is TRBJ1-5; possible D gene TRBD1, 6 bases. Germline lookup yields CDR1 GTSNPN and CDR2 SVGIG (reference sequence). The V gene lost 3 bases and the J gene lost 2 bases, with 14 bases spanning the gap. The CDR3 sequence is 15 residues long. This CDR3 is CAWRQPGGGNQPQHF. The CDR3 bases are TGTGCCTGGAGGCAACCCGGGGGCGGCAATCAGCCCCAGCATTTT.

This clone was counted only a few times. The gene calls are TRBV29-1 and TRBJ2-5; TRBD2 matches 8 bases. This CDR3 is built from 12 residues. With 6 bases clipped from V and 5 bases from J, the junction kept 5 bases outside the gene matches. CDR1 and CDR2 from the germline V gene are SQVTM and ANQGSEA. For the CDR3, the DNA is TGCAGCGTACAAGCGGGGGTGGAGACCCAGTACTTC. This encodes CSVQAGVETQYF.

The chain carries TRBV30 and TRBJ1-2; the D gene is possibly TRBD1 (6 bases). Germline CDR1 reads GTSNPN; CDR2 reads SVGIG (reference sequence). The CDR3 length is 13 residues. Trimming took 0 bases from V and 7 from J, leaving 12 bases between them. The CDR3 bases are TGTGCCTGGAGTGTACAGGGAGGCGGTGGCTACACCTTC. It codes for CAWSVQGGGGYTF.

This clone was counted between two and nine times. The chain joins TRBV6-6 to TRBJ1-3; no definite D call. Per the germline V gene, CDR1 is MNHNY and CDR2 is SVGAGI (reference sequence). The V end lost 5 bases, the J end lost 0 bases, and 5 bases lay between the germline ends. The CDR3 sequence is 13 residues long. The CDR3 spells CASSESSGNTIYF. The CDR3 DNA sequence: TGTGCCAGCAGTGAGAGCTCTGGAAACACCATATATTTT.

The chain combines TRBV9 with TRBJ2-6; no reliable D call. There are 16 residues in the CDR3. Germline CDR1 is SGDLS and CDR2 is YYNGEE. V was shortened by 3 bases and J by 1 base, with 11 bases between the two germline ends. CDR3 sequence reads: CASSATGGSGANVLTF. In DNA form, the CDR3 reads TGTGCCAGCAGCGCCACCGGCGGATCTGGGGCCAACGTCCTGACTTTC.

This rearrangement joins TRBV29-1 to TRBJ2-2; no definite D call. The germline CDR1 and CDR2 sequences are SQVTM and ANQGSEA. With 4 bases removed from V and 1 base from J, the gap between germline ends came to 7 bases. CDR3 length equals 13 residues. The CDR3: CSVGPRNTGELFF. The CDR3 DNA reads TGCAGCGTTGGGCCTAGGAACACCGGGGAGCTGTTTTTT.

This clone came up a few times. The V and J genes are TRBV9 and TRBJ2-5; TRBD2 agrees at 7 bases. The CDR3 consists of 15 residues. Trimming took 0 bases from V and 5 from J; bases not matched to a gene: 7. CDR1 and CDR2 from the germline V gene are SGDLS and YYNGEE. The CDR3 DNA is TGTGCCAGCAGCGTAGGAGGAACGGGGGGTGAGACCCAGTACTTC. Translation: CASSVGGTGGETQYF.